This T cell receptor (beta chain) was profiled in a study of T cell changes during pregnancy in multiple sclerosis. CDR3 length equals 14 residues. Germline values: CDR1 SEHNR, CDR2 FQNEAQ (reference sequence). Trimming pared 0 bases from V and 3 bases from J, leaving 8 bases between. Clones were sequenced by immunoSEQ multiplex PCR, and TCRdb holds only the in-frame ones, with some missing. The table has 45,000 to 55,000 clones, 88% seen once. Sequenced material: CD4+ T cells from peripheral blood mononuclear cells, taken in the second trimester of pregnancy. The J gene is TRBJ1-2, the V gene TRBV7-9; possibly TRBD1 for D (5 bases). The sequence derives from a female donor with multiple sclerosis, enrolled in a pregnancy study. The CDR3, as DNA: TGTGCCAGCAGCTTAGCCCAGGGTGACTATGGCTACACCTTC. Protein: CASSLAQGDYGYTF.